This T cell receptor beta chain was observed in a study of cytomegalovirus exposure and HLA in healthy donors. Notes on the study in general: It is likely that the observed cluster of highly shared sequence variants was a sequencing artifact. Overall, around 150 TCR beta chains were annotated as cytomegalovirus-associated. Under in vitro conditions, a few CMV-associated chains were confirmed as specific for CMV antigens. HLA allele associations emerged for 15,000 to 20,000 TCR beta sequences in a later analysis, at 0.05 false discovery rate.

Germline CDR1 reads SGHTA; CDR2 reads FQGNSA. V gave up 3 bases and J gave up 1 base; unmatched junction bases: 1. This CDR3 has 15 residues. As for this clone: Its antigen is unidentified.

Primers for the PCR totalled 60 Vbeta and 13 Jbeta. The method was immunoSEQ multiplex PCR; TCRdb's version includes in-frame clones alone and lacks a portion of them. The table lists 85,000 to 130,000 clones, around 10% of them singletons. The sequence was obtained from a man in his forties in good health and CMV-seropositive. V gene TRBV7-2 combines with J gene TRBJ2-7, with 12 bases lining up with TRBD2. Source material: PBMCs. The CDR3: CASSLGLAGSYEQYF. CDR3 DNA: TGTGCCAGCAGCTTGGGACTAGCGGGTTCCTACGAGCAGTACTTC.